This paragraph covers one TCR beta chain sequence. As yet, its antigen is unknown. The protocol was immunoSEQ multiplex PCR, while the TCRdb copy is restricted to in-frame clones and leaves out a portion. The sample lists approximately 120,000 clones, roughly 89% occurring once. The sample originates from a study of T cell responses to AZD1222 COVID-19 vaccine. This CDR3 has 15 residues. The V end was cut by 0 bases, the J end by 1 base, with 7 bases between. Germline loops: CDR1 LGHNA, CDR2 YSLEER. Regarding the study as a whole: A reported finding is that nearly half of spike-specific TCRs target unmutated variant regions. Clonal diversity may have been underestimated, and the donors were mostly white British, with more females than males. There were vaccine-associated CD4 TCRs across spike, dominant at 160-218 and 743-854.

This clonotype was obtained from an adult in good health. The genes are TRBV4-3 and TRBJ1-5; D is possibly TRBD1 (5 bases). The material sequenced was peripheral blood, taken on day 0 of MenACWY control vaccination. CDR3 DNA: TGCGCCAGCAGCCAAGATGGGGACAGCAATCAGCCCCAGCATTTT. Encoded protein: CASSQDGDSNQPQHF.